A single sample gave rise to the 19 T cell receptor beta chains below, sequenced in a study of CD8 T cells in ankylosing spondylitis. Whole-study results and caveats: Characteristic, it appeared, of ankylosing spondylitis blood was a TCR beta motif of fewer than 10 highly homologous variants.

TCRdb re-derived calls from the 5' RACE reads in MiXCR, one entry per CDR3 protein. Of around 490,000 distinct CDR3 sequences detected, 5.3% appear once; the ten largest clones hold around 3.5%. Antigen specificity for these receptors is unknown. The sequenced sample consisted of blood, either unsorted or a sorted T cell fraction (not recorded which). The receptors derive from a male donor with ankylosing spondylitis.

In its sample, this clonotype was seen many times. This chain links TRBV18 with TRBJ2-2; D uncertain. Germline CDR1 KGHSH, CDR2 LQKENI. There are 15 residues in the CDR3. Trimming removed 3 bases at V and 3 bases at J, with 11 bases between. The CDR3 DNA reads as TGTGCCAGCTCACCTTCCCAGATCCACACCGGGGAGCTGTTTTTT. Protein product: CASSPSQIHTGELFF.

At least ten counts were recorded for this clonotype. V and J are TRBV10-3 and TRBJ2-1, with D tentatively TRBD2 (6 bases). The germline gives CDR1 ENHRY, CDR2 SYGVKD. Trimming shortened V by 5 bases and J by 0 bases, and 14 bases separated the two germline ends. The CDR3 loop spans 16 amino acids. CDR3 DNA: TGTGCCATCAGTAGTTTGGAGGGGAGCTCCTACAATGAGCAGTTCTTC. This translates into CAISSLEGSSYNEQFF.

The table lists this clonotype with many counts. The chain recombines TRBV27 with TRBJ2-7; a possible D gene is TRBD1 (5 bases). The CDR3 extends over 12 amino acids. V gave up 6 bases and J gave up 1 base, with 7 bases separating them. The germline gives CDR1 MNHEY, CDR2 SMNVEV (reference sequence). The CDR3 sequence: CASRRTSYEQYF. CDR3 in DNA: TGTGCCAGCAGACGGACATCCTACGAGCAGTACTTC.

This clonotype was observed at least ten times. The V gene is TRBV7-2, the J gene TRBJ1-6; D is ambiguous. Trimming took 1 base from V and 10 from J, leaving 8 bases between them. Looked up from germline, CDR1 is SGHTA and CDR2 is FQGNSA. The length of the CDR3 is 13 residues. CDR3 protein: CASSLEAQSPLHF. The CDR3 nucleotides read TGTGCCAGCAGCTTAGAAGCCCAATCACCCCTCCACTTT.

The CDR3 coding sequence is TGTGCCAGCAGTTTAGTCGACAGGGACGGCATTCAGTACTTC. Encoded protein: CASSLVDRDGIQYF. The chain has TRBV28 and TRBJ2-4; 7 bases are shared with TRBD1. This CDR3 has 14 residues. Trimming took 2 bases from V and 9 from J; bases not matched to a gene: 7. Looked up from germline, CDR1 is MDHEN and CDR2 is SYDVKM.

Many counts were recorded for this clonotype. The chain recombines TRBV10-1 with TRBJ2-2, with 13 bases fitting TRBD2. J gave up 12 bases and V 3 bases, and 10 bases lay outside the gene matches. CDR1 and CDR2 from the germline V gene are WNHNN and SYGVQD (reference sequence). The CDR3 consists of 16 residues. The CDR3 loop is CASSEDPGLAGNKLFF. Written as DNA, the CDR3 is TGCGCCAGCAGTGAAGATCCGGGACTAGCGGGAAATAAGCTGTTTTTT.

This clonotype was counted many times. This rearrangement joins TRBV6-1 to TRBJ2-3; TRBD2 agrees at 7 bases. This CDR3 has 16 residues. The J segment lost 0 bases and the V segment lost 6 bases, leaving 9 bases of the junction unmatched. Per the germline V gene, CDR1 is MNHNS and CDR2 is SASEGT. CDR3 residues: CASSQGLAASTDTQYF. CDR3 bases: TGTGCCAGCAGCCAAGGCCTAGCGGCTAGCACAGATACGCAGTATTTT.

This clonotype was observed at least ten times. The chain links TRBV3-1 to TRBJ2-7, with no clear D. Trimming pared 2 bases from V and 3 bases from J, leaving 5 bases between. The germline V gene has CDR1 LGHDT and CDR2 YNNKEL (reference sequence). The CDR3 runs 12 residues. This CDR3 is CASSQTYYEQYF. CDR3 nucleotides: TGTGCCAGCAGCCAAACGTACTACGAGCAGTACTTC.

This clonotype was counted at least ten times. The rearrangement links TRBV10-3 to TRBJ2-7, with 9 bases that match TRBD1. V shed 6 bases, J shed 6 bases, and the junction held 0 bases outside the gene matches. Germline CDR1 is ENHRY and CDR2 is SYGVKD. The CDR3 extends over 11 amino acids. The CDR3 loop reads CAIRTGGEQYF. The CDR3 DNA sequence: TGTGCCATCAGGACAGGGGGCGAGCAGTACTTC.

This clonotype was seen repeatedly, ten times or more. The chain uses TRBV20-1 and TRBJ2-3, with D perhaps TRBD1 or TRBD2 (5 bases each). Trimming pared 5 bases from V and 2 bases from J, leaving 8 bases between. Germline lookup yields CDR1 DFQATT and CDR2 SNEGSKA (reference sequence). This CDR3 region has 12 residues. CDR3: CSARDLTDTQYF. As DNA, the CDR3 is TGCAGTGCTCGGGACCTCACAGATACGCAGTATTTT.

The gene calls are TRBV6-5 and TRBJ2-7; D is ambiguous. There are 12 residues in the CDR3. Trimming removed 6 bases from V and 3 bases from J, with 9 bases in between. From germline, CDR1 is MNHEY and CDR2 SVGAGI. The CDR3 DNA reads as TGTGCCAGCAGGACACACGACTACGAGCAGTACTTC. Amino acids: CASRTHDYEQYF.

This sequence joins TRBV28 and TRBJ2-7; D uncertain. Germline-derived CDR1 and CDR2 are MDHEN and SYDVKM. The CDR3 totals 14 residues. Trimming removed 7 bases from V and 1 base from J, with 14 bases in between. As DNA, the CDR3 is TGTGCCAGCAATTCTCGAGAAAAGTCCTACGAGCAGTACTTC. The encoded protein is CASNSREKSYEQYF.

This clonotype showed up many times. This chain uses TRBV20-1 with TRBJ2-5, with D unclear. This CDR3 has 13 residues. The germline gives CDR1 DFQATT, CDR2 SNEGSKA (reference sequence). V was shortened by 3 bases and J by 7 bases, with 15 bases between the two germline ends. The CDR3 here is CSASSPKGGTQYF. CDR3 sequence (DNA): TGCAGTGCTAGTTCCCCTAAAGGTGGGACCCAGTACTTC.

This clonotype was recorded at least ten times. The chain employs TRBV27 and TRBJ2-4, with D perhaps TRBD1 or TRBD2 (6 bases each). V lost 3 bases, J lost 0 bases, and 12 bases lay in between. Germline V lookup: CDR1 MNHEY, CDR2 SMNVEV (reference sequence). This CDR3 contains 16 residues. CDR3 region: CASSFGRGLAKNIQYF. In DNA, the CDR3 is TGTGCCAGCAGTTTTGGCCGGGGGCTAGCCAAAAACATTCAGTACTTC.

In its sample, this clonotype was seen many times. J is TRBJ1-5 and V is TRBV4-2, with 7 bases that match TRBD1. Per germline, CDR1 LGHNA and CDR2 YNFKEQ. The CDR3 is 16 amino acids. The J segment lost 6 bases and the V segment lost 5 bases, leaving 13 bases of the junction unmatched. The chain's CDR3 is CASSTQIGQEAQPQHF. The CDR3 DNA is TGTGCCAGCAGCACCCAGATAGGACAGGAGGCTCAGCCCCAGCATTTT.

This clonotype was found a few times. CDR3 nucleotides: TGCGCCAGCAGCTTGAGACCGGGGGGCACGGAGACCCAGTACTTC. Protein sequence: CASSLRPGGTETQYF. The chain couples TRBV5-1 to TRBJ2-5, with D maybe TRBD2 (7 bases). The CDR3 contains 15 residues. The V end was cut by 1 base, the J end by 5 bases, with 15 bases between. From germline, CDR1 is SGHRS and CDR2 YFSETQ.

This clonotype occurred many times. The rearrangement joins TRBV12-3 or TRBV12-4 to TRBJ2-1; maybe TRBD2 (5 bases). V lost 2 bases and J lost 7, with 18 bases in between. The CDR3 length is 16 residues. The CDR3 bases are TGTGCCAGCAGTTTAAATGCGCGCCTAGCAGCGAATGAGCAGTTCTTC. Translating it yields CASSLNARLAANEQFF.

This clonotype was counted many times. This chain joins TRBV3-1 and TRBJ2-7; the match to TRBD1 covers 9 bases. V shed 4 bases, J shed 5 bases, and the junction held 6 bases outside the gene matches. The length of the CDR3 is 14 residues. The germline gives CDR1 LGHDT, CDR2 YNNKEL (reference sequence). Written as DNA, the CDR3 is TGTGCCAGCAGCCTTAGGGACAGGGCAAACGAGCAGTACTTC. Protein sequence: CASSLRDRANEQYF.

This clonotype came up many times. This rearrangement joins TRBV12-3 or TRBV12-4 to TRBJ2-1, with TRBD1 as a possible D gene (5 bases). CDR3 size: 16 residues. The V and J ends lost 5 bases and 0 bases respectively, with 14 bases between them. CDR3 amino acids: CASSRQSTSSYNEQFF. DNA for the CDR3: TGTGCCAGCAGTAGACAGAGCACCAGCTCCTACAATGAGCAGTTCTTC.